This TCR beta chain was found in a study of T cell responses to AZD1222 COVID-19 vaccine. Profiled with immunoSEQ multiplex PCR; TCRdb holds only in-frame clones, not every one. This sample has 130,000 to 150,000 clones, with 91% found just once. Germline CDR1 is PRHDT and CDR2 is FYEKMQ (reference sequence). The CDR3 totals 13 residues. V shed 5 bases and J shed 7 bases, with 14 bases lying between them. The input for sequencing was peripheral blood, taken on day 0 of AZD1222 vaccination. The chain is built from TRBV13 and TRBJ1-1, with TRBD1 as a possible D gene (5 bases). The TCR comes from an adult in good health. The CDR3 reads CASSREARGEAFF. CDR3 nucleotides: TGTGCCAGCAGCCGCGAGGCTAGGGGTGAAGCTTTCTTT.